Following are 16 T cell receptor beta chains from one sample sequenced in a study of long-term antiretroviral therapy in people with HIV. The assay, immunoSEQ v3.0, was run at survey level. The table came from immunoSEQ multiplex PCR; TCRdb's copy has only in-frame clones and leaves some out. The sample shows about 37,000 clones, roughly four fifths of them seen only once. Sequenced here: unsorted PBMCs, sampled 1 year after starting antiretroviral therapy. The receptor source for this set is a young man with HIV.

This clone has a handful of counts. V gene TRBV7-9 combines with J gene TRBJ2-7, with 7 bases identical to TRBD2. This CDR3 has 13 residues. Germline CDR1 reads SEHNR; CDR2 reads FQNEAQ (reference sequence). V lost 4 bases to trimming and J lost 2 bases; unmatched junction nucleotides: 2. The DNA for the CDR3 is TGTGCCAGCAGCTCGGGACTAACCTACGAGCAGTACTTC. It codes for CASSSGLTYEQYF.

The chain joins TRBV19 to TRBJ1-5; tentative D call: TRBD1 (5 bases). Germline CDR1 LNHDA, CDR2 SQIVND (reference sequence). Trimming pared 4 bases from V and 3 bases from J, leaving 7 bases between. This CDR3 is 13 amino acids long. CDR3 region: CASSTGDNQPQHF. The CDR3 DNA follows: TGTGCCAGTAGTACGGGGGACAATCAGCCCCAGCATTTT.

The chain is built from TRBV6-1 and TRBJ1-5; no clear D. Trimming left V 5 bases short and J 7 bases short, with 9 bases between. The CDR3 extends over 12 amino acids. From germline, CDR1 is MNHNS and CDR2 SASEGT. CDR3 sequence reads: CASSIRQQPQHF. CDR3 coding DNA: TGTGCCAGCAGTATCCGCCAACAGCCCCAGCATTTT.

This clone showed up just a few times. The chain employs TRBV19 and TRBJ1-5, with 11 bases identical to TRBD1. The CDR3 runs 17 residues. Germline CDR1 LNHDA, CDR2 SQIVND (reference sequence). The trim removed 6 bases at V and 6 bases at J, leaving 13 bases unmatched. CDR3 protein: CASSQIRTGGAGQPQHF. CDR3 DNA: TGTGCCAGTAGCCAAATTCGGACAGGGGGCGCGGGTCAGCCCCAGCATTTT.

This chain joins TRBV2 and TRBJ1-5; D uncertain. CDR1 is SNHLY and CDR2 is FYNNEI in the germline V gene. Trimming removed 2 bases from V and 5 bases from J, with 13 bases in between. The CDR3 has 15 residues. The CDR3 is CASSEIQTPDQPQHF. As DNA, the CDR3 is TGTGCCAGCAGTGAAATTCAGACACCTGATCAGCCCCAGCATTTT. The full variable domain, with the rest looked up from reference TRBV2 and TRBJ1-5, is EPEVTQTPSHQVTQMGQEVILRCVPISNHLYFYWYRQILGQKVEFLVSFYNNEISEKSEIFDDQFSVERPDGSNFTLKIRSTKLEDSAMYFCASSEIQTPDQPQHFGDGTRLSIL.

The chain joins TRBV29-1 to TRBJ1-1; TRBD1 matches at 9 bases. The CDR3 extends over 13 amino acids. Germline assignment: CDR1 SQVTM and CDR2 ANQGSEA. V gave up 7 bases and J gave up 4 bases; unmatched junction bases: 7. The CDR3 loop is CSARTGDFTEAFF. In nucleotides, the CDR3 is TGCAGCGCCAGGACAGGGGATTTCACTGAAGCTTTCTTT.

This clone was observed once. The CDR3 region is CASSPNLVNYGYTF. In nucleotides, the CDR3 is TGCGCCAGCAGCCCGAATCTAGTTAACTATGGCTACACCTTC. The chain joins TRBV4-1 to TRBJ1-2; no clear D gene. The CDR3 covers 14 residues. Germline V CDR1 and CDR2: MGHRA, YSYEKL. The V and J ends lost 4 bases and 1 base respectively, with 10 bases between them.

The table lists this clone with a few counts. In DNA, the CDR3 is TGTGCCAGCAGCAATCCCGGGACAGGGGTCTCCTACGAGCAGTACTTC. Protein product: CASSNPGTGVSYEQYF. The chain couples TRBV21-1 to TRBJ2-7; TRBD1 is taken as the D call from the table, unchecked against the DNA. TRBV21-1 has pseudogene status. The CDR3 spans 16 residues.

The chain uses TRBV2 and TRBJ1-4; 7 nucleotides agree with TRBD1. From germline, CDR1 is SNHLY and CDR2 FYNNEI. The CDR3 loop spans 14 amino acids. The V segment lost 3 bases and the J segment 4 bases; nucleotides outside the gene matches: 2. CDR3 amino acids: CASSEQGDNEKLFF. CDR3 DNA: TGTGCCAGCAGTGAGCAGGGGGATAATGAAAAACTGTTTTTT.

This sequence joins TRBV5-8 and TRBJ1-4, with D possibly being TRBD1 (5 bases). The CDR3 runs to 17 residues. Trimming took off 1 base at V and 4 bases at J, with 17 bases between the two ends. Per germline, CDR1 SGHTS and CDR2 YDEGEE. The CDR3 spells CASSLYPAEGLNEKLFF. CDR3 coding DNA: TGTGCCAGCAGCTTGTACCCGGCGGAGGGACTTAATGAAAAACTGTTTTTT.

The chain combines TRBV19 with TRBJ2-5, with 14 bases aligning to TRBD2. The CDR3 spans 15 residues. J gave up 5 bases and V 7 bases, and 6 bases lay outside the gene matches. Per germline, CDR1 LNHDA and CDR2 SQIVND (reference sequence). The CDR3 nucleotides are TGTGCCAGTAAAGTGGGACTAGCGGGGGCCGAGACCCAGTACTTC. Its protein is CASKVGLAGAETQYF.

CDR3 bases: TGTGCCAGCAGCCCCAGGGGAGATGAAAAACTGTTTTTT. Protein product: CASSPRGDEKLFF. The V call is TRBV6-6, the J call TRBJ1-4; D is perhaps TRBD1 (6 bases). Trimming cost V 6 bases and J 6 bases, with 11 bases left between them. The CDR3 totals 13 residues. Germline V CDR1 and CDR2: MNHNY, SVGAGI (reference sequence).

V usage is TRBV11-2 and J usage is TRBJ2-1, with D uncertain. CDR3 length: 14 amino acids. Deletions cut 2 bases from V and 6 bases from J, with 11 bases between. Germline CDR1 is SGHAT and CDR2 is FQNNGV. CDR3 nucleotide sequence: TGTGCCAGCAGCTTAAGCCCCGGGTCCAATGAGCAGTTCTTC. This encodes CASSLSPGSNEQFF.

This sequence joins TRBV4-3 and TRBJ2-1; 9 bases fit TRBD2. This CDR3 has 17 amino acids. Germline loops: CDR1 LGHNA, CDR2 YSLEER. The V and J ends lost 0 bases and 12 bases, in that order; junction bases with no gene match: 15. As DNA, the CDR3 is TGCGCCAGCAGCCAAGATACGAGGCTAGCGGGACCCCCGGGGCAGTTCTTC. Amino acids: CASSQDTRLAGPPGQFF.

This chain joins TRBV19 and TRBJ1-4; D is ambiguous. The CDR3 spans 12 residues. Germline CDR1 is LNHDA and CDR2 is SQIVND (reference sequence). Deletions cut 6 bases from V and 7 bases from J, with 9 bases between. CDR3 sequence: CASRTRSEKLFF. CDR3 coding DNA: TGTGCCAGTAGGACTCGAAGTGAAAAACTGTTTTTT.

The V gene is TRBV9, the J gene TRBJ2-7; TRBD1 matches at 11 bases. V was pared by 4 bases and J by 7 bases, with 4 bases of the junction left unmatched. The CDR3 is made up of 13 amino acids. Germline CDR1 is SGDLS and CDR2 is YYNGEE. CDR3 DNA: TGTGCCAGCAGCCGGGACAGGGGGGGGGAGCAGTACTTC. Translation: CASSRDRGGEQYF.